The rows below give T cell receptor beta chains drawn from one sample of a study of post-analysis software for immune sequencing data. In TCRdb, the PCR reads were re-called with MiXCR into one record per CDR3 protein. The table lists hundreds of thousands of distinct CDR3 sequences, about 60% of them singletons. The sequenced sample consisted of blood. Receptor source: a girl aged 2-10 years with multiple sclerosis. CDR3s include the opening cysteine and the closing phenylalanine or tryptophan. D genes are given only for firm matches. Part of the rows lack a size; the others show once, few, many or a class for expanded clones.

CDR3 protein: CASSRGAAGISTDTQYF
CDR3 DNA: TGTGCCAGCAGTCGGGGCGCGGCGGGGATTAGCACAGATACGCAGTATTTT
clone size: once
CDR3 length: 17
V gene: TRBV25-1
D gene: .
J gene: TRBJ2-3

CDR3 protein: CASSDSCSGKNYNEQFF
CDR3 DNA: TGTGCCAGCAGTGACTCTTGTAGCGGGAAGAACTACAATGAGCAGTTCTTC
clone size: few
CDR3 length: 17
V gene: TRBV6-4
D gene: TRBD2
J gene: TRBJ2-1

CDR3 protein: CASSLVHTNYGYTF
CDR3 DNA: TGCGCCAGCAGCTTGGTTCACACTAACTATGGCTACACCTTC
clone size: .
CDR3 length: 14
V gene: TRBV5-1
D gene: .
J gene: TRBJ1-2

CDR3 protein: CSASHSTSGGLDEQFF
CDR3 DNA: TGCAGTGCTTCCCACTCGACTAGCGGGGGGCTAGATGAGCAGTTCTTC
clone size: .
CDR3 length: 16
V gene: TRBV20-1
D gene: TRBD2
J gene: TRBJ2-1

CDR3 protein: CAISEGTSGGYEQYF
CDR3 DNA: TGTGCCATCAGTGAGGGGACTAGCGGTGGTTACGAGCAGTACTTC
clone size: .
CDR3 length: 15
V gene: TRBV10-3
D gene: TRBD2
J gene: TRBJ2-7

CDR3 protein: CASSLEGATDTQYF
CDR3 DNA: TGTGCCAGCAGCTTAGAGGGAGCCACAGATACGCAGTATTTT
clone size: .
CDR3 length: 14
V gene: TRBV7-3
D gene: .
J gene: TRBJ2-3

CDR3 protein: CASGPTGTYEQYF
CDR3 DNA: TGTGCCAGCGGGCCGACAGGAACCTACGAGCAGTACTTC
clone size: once
CDR3 length: 13
V gene: TRBV6-2/TRBV6-3
D gene: .
J gene: TRBJ2-7

CDR3 protein: CASSLGTSGGSYNEQFF
CDR3 DNA: TGTGCCAGCAGTTTAGGGACTAGCGGGGGGTCCTACAATGAGCAGTTCTTC
clone size: .
CDR3 length: 17
V gene: TRBV12-3/TRBV12-4
D gene: TRBD2
J gene: TRBJ2-1

CDR3 protein: CASIPQGNEQFF
CDR3 DNA: TGTGCCAGTATCCCCCAGGGAAATGAGCAGTTCTTC
clone size: .
CDR3 length: 12
V gene: TRBV19
D gene: .
J gene: TRBJ2-1

CDR3 protein: CASSERRQRDSPLHF
CDR3 DNA: TGTGCCAGCAGTGAACGCCGACAGAGAGATTCACCCCTCCACTTT
clone size: .
CDR3 length: 15
V gene: TRBV25-1
D gene: .
J gene: TRBJ1-6

CDR3 protein: CSGQGGRTEAFF
CDR3 DNA: TGCAGCGGACAGGGAGGTAGAACTGAAGCTTTCTTT
clone size: .
CDR3 length: 12
V gene: TRBV29-1
D gene: TRBD1
J gene: TRBJ1-1

CDR3 protein: CSIYSGTGVNPIYGYTF
CDR3 DNA: TGCAGCATTTACTCCGGGACAGGGGTTAATCCCATCTATGGCTACACCTTC
clone size: .
CDR3 length: 17
V gene: TRBV29-1
D gene: TRBD1
J gene: TRBJ1-2

CDR3 protein: CASSNYRGGVIDEQFF
CDR3 DNA: TGCGCCAGCAGCAACTACAGGGGAGGAGTGATAGATGAGCAGTTCTTC
clone size: .
CDR3 length: 16
V gene: TRBV5-1
D gene: .
J gene: TRBJ2-1

CDR3 protein: CASSQDRGDWSYNEQFF
CDR3 DNA: TGCGCCAGCAGCCAAGATAGAGGGGATTGGAGCTACAATGAGCAGTTCTTC
clone size: few
CDR3 length: 17
V gene: TRBV4-3
D gene: .
J gene: TRBJ2-1

CDR3 protein: CASSLQQGASEQFF
CDR3 DNA: TGTGCCAGCAGCTTACAACAGGGGGCGAGTGAGCAGTTCTTC
clone size: .
CDR3 length: 14
V gene: TRBV7-9
D gene: TRBD1
J gene: TRBJ2-1

CDR3 protein: CSARLSKGYTEAFF
CDR3 DNA: TGCAGTGCTAGACTTTCTAAGGGGTACACTGAAGCTTTCTTT
clone size: .
CDR3 length: 14
V gene: TRBV20-1
D gene: .
J gene: TRBJ1-1

CDR3 protein: CASSEHAGENIQYF
CDR3 DNA: TGTGCCAGCAGTGAACACGCAGGGGAAAACATTCAGTACTTC
clone size: .
CDR3 length: 14
V gene: TRBV2
D gene: .
J gene: TRBJ2-4

CDR3 protein: CAWSYGQGDQPQHF
CDR3 DNA: TGTGCCTGGAGTTACGGACAGGGAGATCAGCCCCAGCATTTT
clone size: .
CDR3 length: 14
V gene: TRBV30
D gene: TRBD1
J gene: TRBJ1-5

CDR3 protein: CSADSGSLETQYF
CDR3 DNA: TGCAGTGCTGATAGCGGGAGTCTAGAGACCCAGTACTTC
clone size: .
CDR3 length: 13
V gene: TRBV20-1
D gene: TRBD2
J gene: TRBJ2-5

CDR3 protein: CASSVPLDGVGYF
CDR3 DNA: TGTGCCAGCAGTGTACCGCTTGATGGGGTAGGGTACTTC
clone size: .
CDR3 length: 13
V gene: TRBV6-1
D gene: .
J gene: TRBJ2-4

CDR3 protein: CASSVKGDNSPLHF
CDR3 DNA: TGTGCCAGCAGCGTCAAGGGGGATAATTCACCCCTCCACTTT
clone size: .
CDR3 length: 14
V gene: TRBV6-4
D gene: .
J gene: TRBJ1-6

CDR3 protein: CASSHHLAGGETQYF
CDR3 DNA: TGCGCCAGCAGCCACCATTTAGCGGGCGGAGAGACCCAGTACTTC
clone size: few
CDR3 length: 15
V gene: TRBV4-1
D gene: TRBD2
J gene: TRBJ2-5

CDR3 protein: CASGILEKLFF
CDR3 DNA: TGTGCCAGCGGAATACTTGAAAAACTGTTTTTT
clone size: .
CDR3 length: 11
V gene: TRBV12-3/TRBV12-4
D gene: .
J gene: TRBJ1-4

CDR3 protein: CASSLSGRGGTQYF
CDR3 DNA: TGTGCCAGCAGCTTATCGGGGCGCGGAGGGACCCAGTACTTC
clone size: .
CDR3 length: 14
V gene: TRBV11-2
D gene: .
J gene: TRBJ2-5

CDR3 protein: CASSSSRLAGDHEQFF
CDR3 DNA: TGTGCCAGCAGCTCCTCAAGACTAGCGGGAGACCATGAGCAGTTCTTC
clone size: .
CDR3 length: 16
V gene: TRBV7-8
D gene: TRBD2
J gene: TRBJ2-1

CDR3 protein: CASSLGGVSAPQYF
CDR3 DNA: TGCGCCAGCAGCCTGGGTGGAGTTTCAGCACCCCAGTACTTC
clone size: .
CDR3 length: 14
V gene: TRBV5-1
D gene: .
J gene: TRBJ2-5

CDR3 protein: CSARDLFASGNRNEQFF
CDR3 DNA: TGCAGTGCTAGAGATCTGTTTGCTAGCGGGAACAGAAATGAGCAGTTCTTC
clone size: .
CDR3 length: 17
V gene: TRBV20-1
D gene: TRBD2
J gene: TRBJ2-1

CDR3 protein: CASSPGTGVNEKLFF
CDR3 DNA: TGTGCCAGCAGCCCCGGGACAGGGGTTAATGAAAAACTGTTTTTT
clone size: .
CDR3 length: 15
V gene: TRBV7-9
D gene: TRBD1
J gene: TRBJ1-4

CDR3 protein: CASSLYTPKVGYTF
CDR3 DNA: TGTGCCAGCAGCTTGTATACTCCAAAGGTGGGCTACACCTTC
clone size: few
CDR3 length: 14
V gene: TRBV5-6
D gene: .
J gene: TRBJ1-2

CDR3 protein: CASSWTSGPPTDTQYF
CDR3 DNA: TGTGCCAGCAGCTGGACTAGCGGACCTCCCACAGATACGCAGTATTTT
clone size: few
CDR3 length: 16
V gene: TRBV7-2
D gene: TRBD2
J gene: TRBJ2-3

CDR3 protein: CASTPRLAGTHNEQFF
CDR3 DNA: TGTGCCAGCACCCCACGGTTGGCGGGGACTCACAATGAGCAGTTCTTC
clone size: .
CDR3 length: 16
V gene: TRBV7-9
D gene: .
J gene: TRBJ2-1

CDR3 protein: CASRLWDLRGPKAFF
CDR3 DNA: TGTGCCAGCAGGTTATGGGATCTCAGGGGACCCAAAGCTTTCTTT
clone size: once
CDR3 length: 15
V gene: TRBV7-6
D gene: .
J gene: TRBJ1-1

CDR3 protein: CASSVDSSNEKLFF
CDR3 DNA: TGTGCCAGCAGCGTAGACAGCTCTAATGAAAAACTGTTTTTT
clone size: .
CDR3 length: 14
V gene: TRBV9
D gene: .
J gene: TRBJ1-4